This TCR beta chain was sequenced during a study of T cell responses to AZD1222 COVID-19 vaccine. In the study overall: Both about-4-week and about-12-week second-dose recipients were combined. Notes on the study in general: Spike regions recognized by vaccine-associated CD4 TCRs spanned the protein, led by 160-218 and 743-854. Possibly, clonal diversity was underestimated; donors were largely white British and included more females. Unmutated variant regions are reportedly targeted by nearly half of spike-specific TCRs.

A remark on this clone: What it binds is unknown.

The germline V gene has CDR1 SGHRS and CDR2 YFSETQ. V shed 0 bases, J shed 1 base, and the junction held 4 bases outside the gene matches. CDR3 size: 17 residues. Produced via immunoSEQ multiplex PCR; TCRdb's table is partial and in-frame only. The sample consists of 120,000 or so clones, approximately 88% of them appearing once. The receptor's source is an adult in good health. V is TRBV5-1 and J is TRBJ2-2; 9 nucleotides match TRBD2. This sample comprised peripheral blood, obtained on day 0 of AZD1222 vaccination. CDR3 DNA: TGCGCCAGCAGCTTGGGTAGCGGGGGCCTGAACACCGGGGAGCTGTTTTTT. Its protein is CASSLGSGGLNTGELFF.